The TCR beta chain described here comes from a study of blood T cell repertoires in COVID-19. V lost 0 bases and J 5 bases, leaving 22 bases between the germline ends. This CDR3 comprises 18 residues. Germline CDR1 is LGHNA and CDR2 is YSLEER. Profiled with immunoSEQ multiplex PCR; TCRdb holds only in-frame clones, not every one. The sample yields some 260,000 clones, around 90% seen once. Material: peripheral blood. The chain carries TRBV4-3 and TRBJ1-2; D is perhaps TRBD1 (6 bases). The origin of this receptor is a man aged 18 to 35 with active or convalescent COVID-19. DNA of the CDR3: TGCGCCAGCAGCCAAGAAAATATGTTGGGGGCACAGTCGTATGGCTACACCTTC. It yields the protein CASSQENMLGAQSYGYTF.